This entry features one TCR beta chain sequence. The repertoire was sequenced with immunoSEQ multiplex PCR; TCRdb's copy has only in-frame clones and lacks some. The profile shows tens of thousands of clones, more than 80% of them singletons. This sample was included in a study of OX40 agonist ivuxolimab in advanced cancers. The CDR3 has 15 residues. Germline CDR1 reads SGHRS; CDR2 reads YFSETQ. J gave up 2 bases and V 2 bases, and 5 bases lay outside the gene matches. This TCR derives from an adult with an advanced solid tumor such as melanoma, head and neck, liver or kidney cancer. The rearrangement links TRBV5-1 to TRBJ2-5; 8 bases agree with TRBD1. The material was CD4+ or CD8+ T cells sorted from blood, obtained in a trial of the OX40 agonist ivuxolimab. In nucleotides, the CDR3 is TGCGCCAGCAGCTTTAGAGACAGGGGACAAGAGACCCAGTACTTC. Amino acids: CASSFRDRGQETQYF.